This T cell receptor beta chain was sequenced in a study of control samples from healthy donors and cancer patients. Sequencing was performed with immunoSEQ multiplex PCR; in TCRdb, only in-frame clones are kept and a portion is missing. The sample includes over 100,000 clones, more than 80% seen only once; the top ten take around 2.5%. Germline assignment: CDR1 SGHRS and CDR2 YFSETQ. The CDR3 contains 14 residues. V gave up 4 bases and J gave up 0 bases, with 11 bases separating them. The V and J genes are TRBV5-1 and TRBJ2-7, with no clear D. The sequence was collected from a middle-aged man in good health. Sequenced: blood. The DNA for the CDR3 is TGCGCCAGCAGCCCCGAACCGACCTCCTACGAGCAGTACTTC. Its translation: CASSPEPTSYEQYF.